The rows below give T cell receptor beta chains drawn from one sample of a study of blood T cell repertoires in COVID-19. Assay: immunoSEQ multiplex PCR; the TCRdb copy retains only in-frame clones and omits some. The sample includes 200,000 or so clones, around 84% of them seen just once. The sequenced sample consisted of peripheral blood. Every receptor here comes from a human donor in a cohort sampled during active COVID-19. The CDR3 runs from the conserved cysteine through the conserved F or W. Fields, in order: clone size, J gene, V gene, D gene, CDR3 DNA, CDR3 protein. The D gene is left open where the match is weak. Part of the rows lack a size; the others show once, few, many or a class for expanded clones.

. | TRBJ2-4 | TRBV3-1/TRBV3-2 | . | TGTGCCAGCAGCCAAGATAGGCCTACAGGGAAGTGGGGTGGCATTCAGTACTTC | CASSQDRPTGKWGGIQYF
. | TRBJ2-2 | TRBV27 | TRBD1 | TGTGCCAGCAGTTCCTACAGGGGGACGGAGCTGTTTTTT | CASSSYRGTELFF
. | TRBJ1-2 | TRBV27 | TRBD1 | TGTGCCAGCAGCACCTGGGACAGCTATGGCTACACCTTC | CASSTWDSYGYTF
. | TRBJ2-3 | TRBV18 | TRBD2 | TGTGCCAGCTCACCACGGGGGGGAGATACGCAGTATTTT | CASSPRGGDTQYF
few | TRBJ1-3 | TRBV4-1 | . | TGCGCCAGCAGCCAAGACGGTAATCAGGGCGCGATCTCTGGAAACACCATATATTTT | CASSQDGNQGAISGNTIYF
. | TRBJ1-5 | TRBV2 | . | TGTGCCAGCAGGGTACAGCTGAATCAGCCCCAGCATTTT | CASRVQLNQPQHF
. | TRBJ2-5 | TRBV29-1 | . | TGCAGCGTTGAGACTCGCGGCCAGATCCAAGAGACCCAGTACTTC | CSVETRGQIQETQYF
. | TRBJ2-1 | TRBV13 | . | TGTGCCAGCAGCTTAAGTGATTTGGAGGAGCAGTTCTTC | CASSLSDLEEQFF
. | TRBJ2-4 | TRBV11-2 | . | TGTGCCAGCGGACCCCTTGGGGCGGCCAAAAACATTCAGTACTTC | CASGPLGAAKNIQYF
. | TRBJ1-1 | TRBV19 | . | TGTGCCAGTAGCGAGAGACGGGAGAACACTGAAGCTTTCTTT | CASSERRENTEAFF
. | TRBJ1-5 | TRBV5-6 | . | TGTGCCAGCAGCTTGGCTGGAGGTTTTAGCAATCAGCCCCAGCATTTT | CASSLAGGFSNQPQHF
. | TRBJ2-1 | TRBV19 | TRBD1 | TGTGCCAGTAGTATTCCGGGACAGGGGCCCAATGAGCAGTTCTTC | CASSIPGQGPNEQFF
. | TRBJ2-4 | TRBV3-1/TRBV3-2 | . | TGTGCCAGCAGCCAATATCATACTTCCCCGGTCCAACTAGCCAAAAACATTCAGTACTTC | CASSQYHTSPVQLAKNIQYF
. | TRBJ2-1 | TRBV6-1 | TRBD2 | TGTGCCAGCAGTGAATTGGGAGGGAGCCTCTCCTACAATGAGCAGTTCTTC | CASSELGGSLSYNEQFF
. | TRBJ2-3 | TRBV13 | TRBD2 | TGTGCCAGCAGCCGCGGGGGGCTGGGGGCAGATACGCAGTATTTT | CASSRGGLGADTQYF
. | TRBJ1-1 | TRBV18 | . | TGTGCCAGCTCACCACTGCCGGGAGGGGAGTTATCTGAAGCTTTCTTT | CASSPLPGGELSEAFF